This T cell receptor (beta chain) comes out of a study of PD-L1 blockade in urothelial cancer. As for the study in general: At 6 weeks and at 3 weeks (second dose) after treatment start, blood was analyzed. Specimens of blood held a median count of roughly 130,000 T cells.

In germline, CDR1 is SEHNR, CDR2 FQNEAQ (reference sequence). This CDR3 has 15 amino acids. Trimming took 1 base from V and 0 from J, leaving 6 bases between them. Here immunoSEQ multiplex PCR was the method, and the copy in TCRdb shows in-frame clones only, minus some. The repertoire holds 70,000 to 95,000 clones, with roughly 84% as singletons. Time point indicated: pretreatment peripheral blood. Each patient's cancer was a locally advanced or metastatic urothelial carcinoma. Sample contribution per patient ranged from 1 to 8, covering pretreatment and on-treatment. The receptor's source is a man aged 60 to 69 with urothelial cancer. V and J are TRBV7-9 and TRBJ1-4, with D uncertain. Sequencing was performed on PBMCs, taken around atezolizumab (anti-PD-L1) treatment. CDR3 amino acids: CASSLGSATNEKLFF. The CDR3 DNA reads as TGTGCCAGCAGCTTAGGTTCAGCAACTAATGAAAAACTGTTTTTT. Together with reference TRBV7-9 and TRBJ1-4, the CDR3 gives the full variable domain: DTGVSQNPRHKITKRGQNVTFRCDPISEHNRLYWYRQTLGQGPEFLTYFQNEAQLEKSRLLSDRFSAERPKGSFSTLEIQRTEQGDSAMYLCASSLGSATNEKLFFGSGTQLSVL.